One sample yielded the 27 T cell receptor beta chains listed below, sequenced in a study of cytomegalovirus exposure and HLA in healthy donors. PCR amplification relied on 60 Vbeta primers (plus 13 Jbeta primers). Assay used: immunoSEQ multiplex PCR; TCRdb lists only in-frame clones, some missing. Altogether 150,000 to 180,000 clones are present, around 82% being singletons, with the ten largest covering about 5.6%. The sample was PBMCs. The receptors stem from a woman aged 40 to 50 in good health and CMV-seropositive.

The V call is TRBV15, the J call TRBJ1-2; D gene unclear. The CDR3 totals 15 residues. V lost 4 bases to trimming and J lost 4 bases, with 16 bases between them. Germline values: CDR1 LNHNV, CDR2 YYDKDF (reference sequence). CDR3 DNA sequence: TGTGCCACCAGCACAGGAGGGCGTACGCCCTATGGCTACACCTTC. As protein: CATSTGGRTPYGYTF.

The chain employs TRBV30 and TRBJ2-7; maybe TRBD2 (7 bases). This CDR3 has 13 amino acids. The V gene's germline CDR1 is GTSNPN and CDR2 SVGIG (reference sequence). V dropped 0 bases and J dropped 6 bases, with 12 bases sitting between them. CDR3 DNA sequence: TGTGCCTGGAGTGTAGGGGGGGAGGCCGAGCAGTACTTC. Translating it yields CAWSVGGEAEQYF.

On this clone: The junction does not match germline at one end; this may be a read error. The rearrangement joins TRBV7-9 to TRBJ2-1; a possible D gene is TRBD2 (5 bases). CDR1 is SEHNR and CDR2 is FQNEAQ in the germline V gene (reference sequence). This CDR3 comprises 12 residues. CDR3 sequence reads: CSSSLSSDRQFF. The CDR3 nucleotides are TGTTCCAGCAGCTTAAGTAGCGATCGGCAGTTCTTC.

The genes are TRBV29-1 and TRBJ2-1, with TRBD2 identical over 7 bases. Germline V gene lookup returns CDR1 SQVTM and CDR2 ANQGSEA. After removal of 7 bases from V and 0 bases from J, the junction contained 6 bases not matched to a gene. The CDR3 length is 14 residues. The CDR3: CSAEGGSSYNEQFF. In DNA form, the CDR3 reads TGCAGCGCGGAGGGCGGGAGCTCCTACAATGAGCAGTTCTTC.

V is TRBV19 and J is TRBJ2-1, with a weak D call TRBD2 (6 bases). This CDR3 is built from 14 residues. Germline V gene lookup returns CDR1 LNHDA and CDR2 SQIVND (reference sequence). V was shortened by 7 bases and J by 4 bases, with 14 bases between the two germline ends. The DNA for the CDR3 is TGTGCCAGTACGGGCGGGGATTTTTACAATGAGCAGTTCTTC. This gives the protein CASTGGDFYNEQFF.

The gene calls are TRBV6-4 and TRBJ2-5; the match to TRBD1 covers 7 bases. The DNA matches TRBJ2-7 better at its end, which makes the J call doubtful. The germline CDR1 and CDR2 sequences are MRHNA and SNTAGT. The CDR3 runs to 17 residues. CDR3 region: CASSDSNGTAIAYEQYF. Written as DNA, the CDR3 is TGTGCCAGCAGTGACTCGAATGGGACAGCGATTGCCTACGAGCAGTACTTC.

J is TRBJ2-7 and V is TRBV14; maybe TRBD1 (6 bases). Trimming pared 5 bases from V and 3 bases from J, leaving 17 bases between. Germline values: CDR1 SGHDN, CDR2 FVKESK. The CDR3 sequence is 15 residues long. The CDR3 region has the DNA TGTGCCAGCAGCGAATACAGGGCCATCTACTACGAGCAGTACTTC. Translating gives CASSEYRAIYYEQYF.

The rearrangement links TRBV10-1 to TRBJ2-2; TRBD2 aligns across 10 bases. The germline V gene has CDR1 WNHNN and CDR2 SYGVQD (reference sequence). This CDR3 is 14 amino acids long. Trimming took 4 bases from V and 8 from J; bases not matched to a gene: 4. In DNA form, the CDR3 reads TGCGCCAGCAGTGCTAGCGGGAGTAGAGGGGAGCTGTTTTTT. Translated, it gives CASSASGSRGELFF.

CDR3 sequence reads: CASSEVAGVTEQYF. The CDR3 coding sequence is TGTGCCAGCAGTGAAGTAGCGGGAGTTACCGAGCAGTACTTC. The gene calls are TRBV6-4 and TRBJ2-7; 9 bases are shared with TRBD2. The germline V gene has CDR1 MRHNA and CDR2 SNTAGT. Unmatched junction bases numbered 6, after V lost 3 bases and J lost 6 bases. This CDR3 is built from 14 residues.

The chain is built from TRBV7-2 and TRBJ2-6, with a tentative D call TRBD2 (6 bases). The CDR3 has 15 residues. CDR1 and CDR2 from the germline V gene are SGHTA and FQGNSA. Trimming stripped 3 bases from V and 2 bases from J, with 8 bases between. CDR3: CASSFGSPGANVLTF. CDR3 nucleotides: TGTGCCAGCAGCTTCGGGAGCCCTGGGGCCAACGTCCTGACTTTC.

The chain employs TRBV2 and TRBJ1-2; no definite D call. Looked up from germline, CDR1 is SNHLY and CDR2 is FYNNEI. This CDR3 contains 12 residues. V gave up 2 bases and J gave up 6 bases, with 7 bases separating them. This chain's CDR3 is CASSENADGYTF. Here the CDR3 DNA reads TGTGCCAGCAGTGAAAACGCGGATGGCTACACCTTC.

The CDR3 DNA sequence: TGTGCCAGCAGCTTAAACCCAGACAGGGGGGAGACCCAGTACTTC. Protein: CASSLNPDRGETQYF. This chain links TRBV7-3 with TRBJ2-5; 9 positions match TRBD1. This CDR3 spans 15 amino acids. CDR1 and CDR2 (germline): SGHTA, FQGTGA. V gave up 1 base and J gave up 5 bases; unmatched junction bases: 5. Complete variable domain (other parts from reference TRBV7-3 and TRBJ2-5): GAGVSQTPSNKVTEKGKYVELRCDPISGHTALYWYRQSLGQGPEFLIYFQGTGAADDSGLPNDRFFAVRPEGSVSTLKIQRTERGDSAVYLCASSLNPDRGETQYFGPGTRLLVL.

The chain has TRBV7-9 and TRBJ2-5; D is ambiguous. The germline gives CDR1 SEHNR, CDR2 FQNEAQ (reference sequence). V lost 1 base and J 3 bases, leaving 6 bases between the germline ends. The CDR3 has 13 amino acids. The CDR3 DNA reads TGTGCCAGCAGCTTAGTAGTAGAAGAGACCCAGTACTTC. It translates to CASSLVVEETQYF.

This clone has just a few counts. The chain couples TRBV2 to TRBJ1-5, with 10 bases aligning to TRBD1. Germline trimming cut 7 bases from V and 0 bases from J; bases unmatched to any gene: 6. The CDR3 contains 16 residues. Germline-derived CDR1 and CDR2 are SNHLY and FYNNEI. The DNA for the CDR3 is TGTGCCAGCACCCCGGGACAGGGGCCTAGCAATCAGCCCCAGCATTTT. It yields the protein CASTPGQGPSNQPQHF.

The J gene is TRBJ2-7, the V gene TRBV27, with 10 bases matching TRBD2. The CDR3 totals 19 residues. Germline lookup yields CDR1 MNHEY and CDR2 SMNVEV (reference sequence). Trimming took 6 bases from V and 4 from J; bases not matched to a gene: 21. For the CDR3, the DNA is TGTGCCAGCAGCCCCTTCAGCGGGAGGGCCGGTAGGATGATATACGAGCAGTACTTC. Its protein product is CASSPFSGRAGRMIYEQYF.

This clone was seen only a few times. The chain carries TRBV19 and TRBJ2-7, with 9 bases aligning to TRBD2. The germline V gene has CDR1 LNHDA and CDR2 SQIVND (reference sequence). With V trimmed by 2 bases and J by 2 bases, 4 bases remained unmatched. This CDR3 comprises 15 residues. In DNA form, the CDR3 reads TGTGCCAGTAGTATACTACTAGCGGGCGCCTACGAGCAGTACTTC. Translated: CASSILLAGAYEQYF.

This clone was observed once. The rearrangement uses TRBV19 and TRBJ2-5; the match to TRBD2 covers 11 bases. With V trimmed by 4 bases and J by 0 bases, 4 bases remained unmatched. This CDR3 is 16 amino acids long. The germline V gene has CDR1 LNHDA and CDR2 SQIVND (reference sequence). CDR3 bases: TGTGCCAGTAGTAATGGACTAGCGGGCTACCAAGAGACCCAGTACTTC. As protein: CASSNGLAGYQETQYF.

This rearrangement joins TRBV4-2 to TRBJ2-1; 12 positions agree with TRBD1. This CDR3 is 16 amino acids long. Germline CDR1 reads LGHNA; CDR2 reads YNFKEQ. V was pared by 1 base and J by 8 bases, with 6 bases of the junction left unmatched. CDR3 sequence: CASSQVVGTGGDEQFF. The CDR3 region has the DNA TGTGCCAGCAGCCAAGTTGTCGGGACAGGGGGCGATGAGCAGTTCTTC.

This chain joins TRBV30 and TRBJ1-5; maybe TRBD1 (6 bases). The V gene's germline CDR1 is GTSNPN and CDR2 SVGIG (reference sequence). The V gene lost 5 bases and the J gene lost 4 bases, with 18 bases spanning the gap. The CDR3 runs to 15 residues. CDR3 sequence reads: CAWGTGGARNQPQHF. The DNA of the CDR3 is TGTGCCTGGGGCACCGGGGGGGCGAGGAATCAGCCCCAGCATTTT.

The table lists this clone with a few counts. The junction differs from germline at one of its ends, possibly a read error. The chain employs TRBV2 and TRBJ1-5; TRBD1 agrees at 8 bases. Germline lookup yields CDR1 SNHLY and CDR2 FYNNEI. CDR3 length equals 16 residues. CDR3 in DNA: TGTGCCAGCAGAGAAGGACTGGACAGGGGCAATCAGCCCCAGCATTTT. Translating gives CASREGLDRGNQPQHF.

This sequence joins TRBV11-3 and TRBJ2-3; 12 bases are shared with TRBD2. With V trimmed by 1 base and J by 5 bases, 10 bases remained unmatched. The germline CDR1 and CDR2 sequences are SGHNT and YENEEA. The CDR3 is 18 amino acids. CDR3 DNA: TGTGCCAGCAGCTTAGGACTAGCGGGAGCCCTCGGGGTAGATACGCAGTATTTT. Its translation is CASSLGLAGALGVDTQYF.

This clone has a handful of counts. The chain carries TRBV25-1 and TRBJ1-1; 7 nucleotides agree with TRBD1. The CDR3 loop spans 14 amino acids. Trimming took 6 bases from V and 5 from J; bases not matched to a gene: 9. CDR1 and CDR2 (germline): MGHDK, SYGVNS. The CDR3 loop is CASRGEGARTEAFF. The CDR3 DNA sequence: TGTGCCAGCAGGGGAGAGGGGGCGCGGACTGAAGCTTTCTTT.

The rearrangement uses TRBV19 and TRBJ1-2, with TRBD1 as a possible D gene (6 bases). The germline CDR1 and CDR2 sequences are LNHDA and SQIVND (reference sequence). This CDR3 has 14 amino acids. V was pared by 6 bases and J by 7 bases, with 18 bases between. DNA of the CDR3: TGTGCCAGTAGCCTCACAGGGCTTGCCAGTGGCTACACCTTC. This encodes CASSLTGLASGYTF.

This clone was detected once. The V and J genes are TRBV5-4 and TRBJ1-2; the D gene is possibly TRBD1 (6 bases). V shed 1 base and J shed 4 bases, with 14 bases lying between them. Germline CDR1 and CDR2: SGHNT and YYREEE (reference sequence). This CDR3 is built from 15 residues. CDR3 DNA: TGTGCCAGCAGCTTGTCTGACAGGATTACCTATGGCTACACCTTC. Its translation is CASSLSDRITYGYTF.

This sequence joins TRBV27 and TRBJ2-7, with 9 bases that match TRBD1. Germline V gives CDR1 MNHEY, CDR2 SMNVEV (reference sequence). The CDR3 is 14 residues long. V shed 6 bases, J shed 6 bases, and the junction held 9 bases outside the gene matches. The CDR3 DNA reads TGTGCCAGCAGGTGGGGTCTGGGACAGGGCGAGCAGTACTTC. It specifies CASRWGLGQGEQYF.

The chain carries TRBV7-9 and TRBJ1-1; possible D gene TRBD1, 5 bases. Trimming removed 0 bases at V and 0 bases at J, with 5 bases between. There are 14 residues in the CDR3. Germline V gene data show CDR1 as SEHNR and CDR2 as FQNEAQ (reference sequence). Here the CDR3 reads CASSLAQVNTEAFF. The CDR3 DNA follows: TGTGCCAGCAGCTTAGCACAGGTGAACACTGAAGCTTTCTTT. The full variable domain, with the rest looked up from reference TRBV7-9 and TRBJ1-1, is DTGVSQNPRHKITKRGQNVTFRCDPISEHNRLYWYRQTLGQGPEFLTYFQNEAQLEKSRLLSDRFSAERPKGSFSTLEIQRTEQGDSAMYLCASSLAQVNTEAFFGQGTRLTVV.

The chain combines TRBV27 with TRBJ2-1; TRBD2 matches at 11 bases. CDR1 is MNHEY and CDR2 is SMNVEV in the germline V gene (reference sequence). Trimming at V came to 4 bases and at J to 6 bases, leaving 8 bases not matched to a gene. This CDR3 contains 16 residues. The CDR3 region is CASSSWGTSGSNEQFF. The CDR3 DNA reads as TGTGCCAGCAGTTCGTGGGGAACTAGCGGGAGCAATGAGCAGTTCTTC.